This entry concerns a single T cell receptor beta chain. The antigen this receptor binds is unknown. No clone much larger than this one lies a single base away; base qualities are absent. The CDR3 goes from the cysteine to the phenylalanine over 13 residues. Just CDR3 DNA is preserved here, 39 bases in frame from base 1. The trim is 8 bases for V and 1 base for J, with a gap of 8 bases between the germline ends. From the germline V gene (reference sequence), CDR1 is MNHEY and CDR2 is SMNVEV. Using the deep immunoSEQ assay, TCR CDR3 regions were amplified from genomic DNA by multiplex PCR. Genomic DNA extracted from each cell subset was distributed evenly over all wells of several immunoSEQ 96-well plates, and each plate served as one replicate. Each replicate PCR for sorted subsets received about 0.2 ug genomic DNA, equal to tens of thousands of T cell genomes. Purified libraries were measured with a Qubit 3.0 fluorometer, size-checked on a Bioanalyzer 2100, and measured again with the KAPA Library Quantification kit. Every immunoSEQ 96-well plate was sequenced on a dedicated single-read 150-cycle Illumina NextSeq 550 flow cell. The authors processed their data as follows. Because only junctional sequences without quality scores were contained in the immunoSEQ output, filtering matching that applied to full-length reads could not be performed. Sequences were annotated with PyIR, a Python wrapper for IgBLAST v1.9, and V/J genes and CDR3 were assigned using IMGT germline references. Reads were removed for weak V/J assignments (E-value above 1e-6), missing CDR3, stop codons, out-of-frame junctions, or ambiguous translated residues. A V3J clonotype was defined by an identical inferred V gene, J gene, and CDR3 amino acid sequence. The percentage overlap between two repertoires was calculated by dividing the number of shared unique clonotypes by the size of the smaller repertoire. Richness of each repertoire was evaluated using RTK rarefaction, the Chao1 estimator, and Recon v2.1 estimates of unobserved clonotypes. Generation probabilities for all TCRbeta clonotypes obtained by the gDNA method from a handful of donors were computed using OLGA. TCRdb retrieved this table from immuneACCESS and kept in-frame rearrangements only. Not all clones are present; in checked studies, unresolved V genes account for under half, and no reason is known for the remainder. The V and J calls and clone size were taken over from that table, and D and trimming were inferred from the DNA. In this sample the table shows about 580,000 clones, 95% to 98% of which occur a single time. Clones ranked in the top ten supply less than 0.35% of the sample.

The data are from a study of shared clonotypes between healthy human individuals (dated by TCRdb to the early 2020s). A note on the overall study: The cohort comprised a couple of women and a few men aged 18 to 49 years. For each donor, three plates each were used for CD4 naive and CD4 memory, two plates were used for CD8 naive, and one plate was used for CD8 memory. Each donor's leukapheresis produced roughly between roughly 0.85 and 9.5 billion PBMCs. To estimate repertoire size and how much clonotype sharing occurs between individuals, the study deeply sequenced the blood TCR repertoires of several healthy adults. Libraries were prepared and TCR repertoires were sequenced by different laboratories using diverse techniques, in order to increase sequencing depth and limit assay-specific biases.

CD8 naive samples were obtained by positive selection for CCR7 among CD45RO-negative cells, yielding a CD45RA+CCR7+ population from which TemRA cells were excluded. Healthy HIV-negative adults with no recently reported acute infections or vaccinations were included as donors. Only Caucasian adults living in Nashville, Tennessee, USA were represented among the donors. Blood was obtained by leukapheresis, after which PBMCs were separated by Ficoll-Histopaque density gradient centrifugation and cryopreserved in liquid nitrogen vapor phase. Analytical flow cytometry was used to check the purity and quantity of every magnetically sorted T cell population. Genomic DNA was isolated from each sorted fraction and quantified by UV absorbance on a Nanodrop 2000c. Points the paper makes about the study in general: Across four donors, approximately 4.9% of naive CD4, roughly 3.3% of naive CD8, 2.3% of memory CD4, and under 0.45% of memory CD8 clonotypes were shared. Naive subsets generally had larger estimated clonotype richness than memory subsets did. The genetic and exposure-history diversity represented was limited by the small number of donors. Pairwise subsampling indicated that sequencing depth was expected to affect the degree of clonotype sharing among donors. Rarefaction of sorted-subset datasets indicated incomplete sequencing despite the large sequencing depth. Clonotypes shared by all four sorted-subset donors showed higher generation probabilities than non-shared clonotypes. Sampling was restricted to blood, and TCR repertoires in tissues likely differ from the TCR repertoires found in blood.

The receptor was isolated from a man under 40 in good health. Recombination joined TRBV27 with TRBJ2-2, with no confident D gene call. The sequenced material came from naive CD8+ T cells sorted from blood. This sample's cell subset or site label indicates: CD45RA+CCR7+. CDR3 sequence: CASFTLNTGELFF. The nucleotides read TGTGCCAGCTTCACCTTGAACACCGGGGAGCTGTTTTTT.